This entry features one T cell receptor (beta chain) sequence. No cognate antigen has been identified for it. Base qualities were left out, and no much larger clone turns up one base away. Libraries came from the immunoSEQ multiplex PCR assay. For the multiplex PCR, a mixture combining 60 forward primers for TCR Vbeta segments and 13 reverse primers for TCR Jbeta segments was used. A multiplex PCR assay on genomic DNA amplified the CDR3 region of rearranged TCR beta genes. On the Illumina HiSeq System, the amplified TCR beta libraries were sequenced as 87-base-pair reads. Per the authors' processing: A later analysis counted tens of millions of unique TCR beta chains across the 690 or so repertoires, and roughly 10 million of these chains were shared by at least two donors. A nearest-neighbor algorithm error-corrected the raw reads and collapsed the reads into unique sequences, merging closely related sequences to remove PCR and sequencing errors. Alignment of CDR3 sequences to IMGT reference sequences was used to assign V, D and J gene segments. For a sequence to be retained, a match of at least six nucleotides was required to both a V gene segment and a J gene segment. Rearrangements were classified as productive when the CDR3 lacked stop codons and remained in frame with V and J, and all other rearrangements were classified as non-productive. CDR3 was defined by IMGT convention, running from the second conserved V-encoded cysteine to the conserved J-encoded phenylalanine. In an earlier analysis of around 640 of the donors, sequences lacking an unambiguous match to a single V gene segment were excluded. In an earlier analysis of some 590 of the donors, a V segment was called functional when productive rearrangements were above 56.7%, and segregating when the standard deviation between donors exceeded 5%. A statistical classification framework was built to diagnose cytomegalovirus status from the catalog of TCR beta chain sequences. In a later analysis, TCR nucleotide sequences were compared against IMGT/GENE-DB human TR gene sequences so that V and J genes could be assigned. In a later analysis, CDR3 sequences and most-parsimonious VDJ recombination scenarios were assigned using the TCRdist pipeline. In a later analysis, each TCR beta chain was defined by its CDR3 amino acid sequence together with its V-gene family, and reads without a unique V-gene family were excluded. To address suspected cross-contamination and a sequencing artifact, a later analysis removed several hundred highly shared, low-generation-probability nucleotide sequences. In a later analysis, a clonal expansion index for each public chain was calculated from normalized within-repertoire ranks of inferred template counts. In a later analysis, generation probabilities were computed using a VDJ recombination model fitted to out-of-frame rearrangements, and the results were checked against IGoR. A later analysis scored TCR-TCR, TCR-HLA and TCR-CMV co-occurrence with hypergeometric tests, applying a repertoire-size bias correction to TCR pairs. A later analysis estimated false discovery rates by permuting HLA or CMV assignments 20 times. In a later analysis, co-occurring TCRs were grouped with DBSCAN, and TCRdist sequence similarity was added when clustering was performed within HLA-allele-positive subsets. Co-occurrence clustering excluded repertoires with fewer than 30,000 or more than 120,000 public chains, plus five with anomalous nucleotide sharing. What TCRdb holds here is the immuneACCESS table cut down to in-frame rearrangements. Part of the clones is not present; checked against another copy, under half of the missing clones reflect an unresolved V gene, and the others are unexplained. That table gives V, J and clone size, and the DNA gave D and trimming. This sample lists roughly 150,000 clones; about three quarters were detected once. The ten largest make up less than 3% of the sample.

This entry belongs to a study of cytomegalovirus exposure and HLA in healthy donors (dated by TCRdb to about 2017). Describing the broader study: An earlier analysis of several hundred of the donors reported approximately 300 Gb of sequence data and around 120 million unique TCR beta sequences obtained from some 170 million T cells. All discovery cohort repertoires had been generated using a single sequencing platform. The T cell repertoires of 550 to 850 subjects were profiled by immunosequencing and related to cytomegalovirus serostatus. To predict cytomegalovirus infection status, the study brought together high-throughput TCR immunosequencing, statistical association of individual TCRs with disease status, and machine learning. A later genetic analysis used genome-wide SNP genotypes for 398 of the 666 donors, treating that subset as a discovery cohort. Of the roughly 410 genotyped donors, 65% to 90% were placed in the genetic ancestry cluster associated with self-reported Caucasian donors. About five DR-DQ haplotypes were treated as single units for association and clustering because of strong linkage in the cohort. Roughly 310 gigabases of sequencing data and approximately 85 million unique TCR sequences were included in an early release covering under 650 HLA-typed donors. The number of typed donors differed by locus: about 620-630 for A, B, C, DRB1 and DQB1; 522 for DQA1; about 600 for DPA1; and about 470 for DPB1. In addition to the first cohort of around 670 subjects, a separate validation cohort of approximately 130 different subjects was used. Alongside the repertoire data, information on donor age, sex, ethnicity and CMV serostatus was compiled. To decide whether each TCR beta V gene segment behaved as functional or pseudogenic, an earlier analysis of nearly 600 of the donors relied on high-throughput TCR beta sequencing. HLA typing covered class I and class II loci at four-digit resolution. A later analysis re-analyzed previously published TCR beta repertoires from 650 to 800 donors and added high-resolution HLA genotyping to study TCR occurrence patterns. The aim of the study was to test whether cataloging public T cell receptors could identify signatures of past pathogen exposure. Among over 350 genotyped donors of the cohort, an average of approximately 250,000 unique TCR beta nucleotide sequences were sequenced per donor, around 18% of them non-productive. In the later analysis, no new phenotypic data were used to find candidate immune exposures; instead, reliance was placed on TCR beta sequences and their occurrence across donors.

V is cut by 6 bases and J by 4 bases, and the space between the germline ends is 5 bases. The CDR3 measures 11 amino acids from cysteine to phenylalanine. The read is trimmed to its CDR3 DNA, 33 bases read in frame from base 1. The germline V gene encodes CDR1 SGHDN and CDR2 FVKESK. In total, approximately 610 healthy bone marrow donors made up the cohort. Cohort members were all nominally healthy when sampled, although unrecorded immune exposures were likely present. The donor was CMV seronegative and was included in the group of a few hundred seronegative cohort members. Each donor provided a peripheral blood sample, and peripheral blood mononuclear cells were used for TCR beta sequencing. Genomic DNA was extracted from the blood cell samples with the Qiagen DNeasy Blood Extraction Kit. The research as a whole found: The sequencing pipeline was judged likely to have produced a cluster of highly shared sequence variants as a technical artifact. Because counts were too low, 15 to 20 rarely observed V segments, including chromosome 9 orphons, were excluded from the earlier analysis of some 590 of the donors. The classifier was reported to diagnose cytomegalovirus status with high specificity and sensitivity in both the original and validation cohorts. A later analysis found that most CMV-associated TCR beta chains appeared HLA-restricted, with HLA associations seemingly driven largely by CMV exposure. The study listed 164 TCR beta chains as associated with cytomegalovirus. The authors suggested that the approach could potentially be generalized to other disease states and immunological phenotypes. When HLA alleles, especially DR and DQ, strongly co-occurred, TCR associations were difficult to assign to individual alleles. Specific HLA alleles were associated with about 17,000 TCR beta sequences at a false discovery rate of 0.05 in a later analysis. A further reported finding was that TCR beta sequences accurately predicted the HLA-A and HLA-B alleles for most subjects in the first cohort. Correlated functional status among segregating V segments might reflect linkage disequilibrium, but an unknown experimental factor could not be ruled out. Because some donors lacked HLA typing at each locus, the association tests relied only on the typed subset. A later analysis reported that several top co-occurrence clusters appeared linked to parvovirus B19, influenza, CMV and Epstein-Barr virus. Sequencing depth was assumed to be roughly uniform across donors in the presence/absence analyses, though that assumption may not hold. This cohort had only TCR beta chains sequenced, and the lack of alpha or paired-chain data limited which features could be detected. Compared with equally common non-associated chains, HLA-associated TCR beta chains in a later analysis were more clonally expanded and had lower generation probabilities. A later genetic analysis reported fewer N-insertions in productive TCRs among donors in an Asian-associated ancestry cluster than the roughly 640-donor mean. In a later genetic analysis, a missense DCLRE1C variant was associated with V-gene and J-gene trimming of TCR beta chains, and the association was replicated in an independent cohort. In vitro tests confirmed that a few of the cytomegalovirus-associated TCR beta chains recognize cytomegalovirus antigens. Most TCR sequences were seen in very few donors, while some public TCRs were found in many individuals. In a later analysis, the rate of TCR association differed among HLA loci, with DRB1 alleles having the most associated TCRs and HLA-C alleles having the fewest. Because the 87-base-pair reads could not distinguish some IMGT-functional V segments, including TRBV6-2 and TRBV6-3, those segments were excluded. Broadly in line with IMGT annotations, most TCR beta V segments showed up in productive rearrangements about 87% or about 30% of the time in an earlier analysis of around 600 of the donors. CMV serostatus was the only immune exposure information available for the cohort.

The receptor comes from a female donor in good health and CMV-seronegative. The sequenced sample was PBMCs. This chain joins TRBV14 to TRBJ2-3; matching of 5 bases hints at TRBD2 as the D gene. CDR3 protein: CASRGADTQYF. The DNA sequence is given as TGTGCCAGCAGGGGAGCAGATACGCAGTATTTT.